This passage covers 13 T cell receptor beta chains from one sample sequenced in a study of identical twins. Via MiXCR, TCRdb re-called the 5' RACE reads, giving one row per CDR3 protein. The profile covers 130,000 to 150,000 distinct CDR3 sequences, with 3% to 4% appearing a single time and 7.5% to 8.5% taken by the ten largest. Sequenced material: memory T cells sorted from blood. Source of these receptors: a young man in good health.

V gene TRBV6-1 combines with J gene TRBJ2-1; 7 bases fit TRBD2. The J segment lost 4 bases and the V segment lost 7 bases, leaving 7 bases of the junction unmatched. The CDR3 length is 14 residues. Germline CDR1 and CDR2: MNHNS and SASEGT. The DNA of the CDR3 is TGTGCCAGCACAAGGGAAGCGGGGTACAATGAGCAGTTCTTC. This gives the protein CASTREAGYNEQFF.

This clonotype came up many times. The CDR3 coding sequence is TGTGCCAGCAGTTATCCGGGGCTAGCGGGAGGGAATGAGCAGTTCTTC. Protein: CASSYPGLAGGNEQFF. This chain links TRBV6-5 with TRBJ2-1; 12 bases fit TRBD2. With 3 bases clipped from V and 7 bases from J, the junction kept 7 bases outside the gene matches. This CDR3 is 16 amino acids long. The germline gives CDR1 MNHEY, CDR2 SVGAGI.

Many counts were recorded for this clonotype. The chain uses TRBV3-1 and TRBJ1-5, with D unclear. The germline gives CDR1 LGHDT, CDR2 YNNKEL (reference sequence). V gave up 0 bases and J gave up 5 bases, with 8 bases separating them. The CDR3 is 14 amino acids. The CDR3 DNA sequence: TGTGCCAGCAGCCAAGATCCCACGTATCAGCCCCAGCATTTT. It yields the protein CASSQDPTYQPQHF.

This clonotype was picked up many times. This sequence joins TRBV14 and TRBJ2-1; 11 bases match TRBD2. The length of the CDR3 is 14 residues. CDR1 and CDR2 (germline): SGHDN, FVKESK. After removal of 6 bases from V and 8 bases from J, the junction contained 6 bases not matched to a gene. CDR3 in amino acids: CASRPSGRTYEQFF. The DNA for the CDR3 is TGTGCCAGCAGACCTAGCGGGAGGACCTATGAGCAGTTCTTC.

This clonotype was detected ten times or more. The gene calls are TRBV24-1 and TRBJ2-2, with TRBD1 as a possible D gene (6 bases). Deletions cut 11 bases from V and 0 bases from J, with 9 bases between. The CDR3 sequence is 13 residues long. Per germline, CDR1 KGHDR and CDR2 SFDVKD. Here the CDR3 reads CAIGDTNTGELFF. CDR3 DNA: TGTGCCATTGGGGACACGAACACCGGGGAGCTGTTTTTT.

This clonotype was counted many times. The chain links TRBV21-1 to TRBJ2-5; the D call in the table, TRBD1, was not verified against the DNA. TRBV21-1 is a pseudogene locus. The CDR3 runs 16 residues. The CDR3 DNA reads TGTGCCAGCAGCAAAGCGCAGGGGCTATCCCAAGAGACCCAGTACTTC. Its translation is CASSKAQGLSQETQYF.

This clonotype was detected ten times or more. V gene TRBV12-3 or TRBV12-4 combines with J gene TRBJ1-5, with 7 nucleotides matching TRBD1. The CDR3 covers 14 residues. The ends lost 5 bases at V and 7 bases at J; junction bases unmatched: 8. This chain's CDR3 is CASSVEGGRQPQHF. CDR3 sequence (DNA): TGTGCCAGCAGTGTAGAAGGGGGCCGCCAGCCCCAGCATTTT.

This clonotype was seen ten or more times. The chain combines TRBV15 with TRBJ1-4; 8 bases match TRBD1. Germline CDR1 reads LNHNV; CDR2 reads YYDKDF (reference sequence). The CDR3 sequence is 15 residues long. The ends lost 2 bases at V and 6 bases at J; junction bases unmatched: 5. The CDR3 DNA sequence: TGTGCCACCAGCAGAACCGCGACAGGGGATGAAAAACTGTTTTTT. Translating it yields CATSRTATGDEKLFF.

The chain employs TRBV7-6 and TRBJ2-7; 7 bases agree with TRBD2. CDR1 and CDR2 (germline): SGHVS, FNYEAQ. The CDR3 spans 16 residues. The V and J ends lost 4 bases and 7 bases, in that order; junction bases with no gene match: 16. CDR3 bases: TGTGCCAGCAGCTCACCTTCAGGACTAGGAGTGGGAGAGCAGTACTTC. Translating it yields CASSSPSGLGVGEQYF.

This chain joins TRBV11-2 and TRBJ2-1, with D perhaps TRBD1 or TRBD2 (5 bases each). The CDR3 extends over 15 amino acids. Trimming left V 1 base short and J 10 bases short, with 17 bases between. CDR1 is SGHAT, CDR2 FQNNGV, per germline. In DNA form, the CDR3 reads TGTGCCAGCAGCTTAGGAGGGGCGGTCCCGGTAGAGCAGTTCTTC. It codes for CASSLGGAVPVEQFF.

This clonotype was seen many times. The rearrangement links TRBV7-8 to TRBJ2-1; D is possibly TRBD1 (5 bases). The CDR3 length is 14 residues. Germline V lookup: CDR1 SGHVS, CDR2 FQNEAQ. V was shortened by 4 bases and J by 7 bases, with 14 bases between the two germline ends. CDR3 in DNA: TGTGCCAGCAGCTCCCCAGGGAAGAGAAATGAGCAGTTCTTC. Its translation: CASSSPGKRNEQFF.

This clonotype was counted at least ten times. The V call is TRBV5-6, the J call TRBJ2-7, with 7 bases matching TRBD1. The junction had 6 bases not matched to a gene; V was cut back by 2 bases and J by 4 bases. CDR1 and CDR2 from the germline V gene are SGHDT and YYEEEE. The CDR3 contains 14 residues. The CDR3: CASSFRDRPYEQYF. The CDR3 nucleotides read TGTGCCAGCAGCTTCCGGGACAGACCTTACGAGCAGTACTTC.

At least ten counts were recorded for this clonotype. This chain connects TRBV7-8 to TRBJ2-1; D unresolved. V was pared by 2 bases and J by 0 bases, with 11 bases between. This CDR3 is 16 amino acids long. CDR1 and CDR2 from the germline V gene are SGHVS and FQNEAQ. The CDR3 loop is CASSLPLRFSYNEQFF. CDR3 nucleotides: TGTGCCAGCAGCTTACCGCTCCGGTTCTCCTACAATGAGCAGTTCTTC.